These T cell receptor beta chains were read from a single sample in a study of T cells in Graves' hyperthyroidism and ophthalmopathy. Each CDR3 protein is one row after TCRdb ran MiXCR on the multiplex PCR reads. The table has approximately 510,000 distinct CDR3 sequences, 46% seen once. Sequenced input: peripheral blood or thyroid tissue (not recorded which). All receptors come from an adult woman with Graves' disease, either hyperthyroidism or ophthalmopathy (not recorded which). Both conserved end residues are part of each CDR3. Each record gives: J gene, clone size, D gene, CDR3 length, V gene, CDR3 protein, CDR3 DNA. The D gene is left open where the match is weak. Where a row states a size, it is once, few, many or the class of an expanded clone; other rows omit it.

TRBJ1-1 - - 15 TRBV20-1 CSASSQDSLNTEAFF TGCAGTGCCAGCAGCCAGGACAGTCTGAACACTGAAGCTTTCTTT
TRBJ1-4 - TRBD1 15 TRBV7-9 CASSYVTGTNEKLFF TGTGCCAGCAGCTACGTGACAGGGACTAATGAAAAACTGTTTTTT
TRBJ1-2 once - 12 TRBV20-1 CSARPRAYGYTF TGCAGTGCTAGACCCAGGGCTTACGGCTACACCTTC
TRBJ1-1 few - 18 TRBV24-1 CANKKIMTTGTVNTEAFF TGTGCCAATAAAAAGATTATGACCACCGGGACGGTGAACACTGAAGCTTTCTTT
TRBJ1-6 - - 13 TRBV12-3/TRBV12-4 CASSPQATVSLHF TGTGCCAGCAGCCCGCAAGCCACAGTATCCCTCCACTTT
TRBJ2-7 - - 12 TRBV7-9 CASSFSEIEQYF TGTGCCAGCAGCTTTAGTGAGATTGAGCAGTACTTC
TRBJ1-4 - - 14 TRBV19 CASGGGPVGEKLFF TGTGCCAGTGGCGGAGGCCCAGTGGGTGAAAAACTGTTTTTT
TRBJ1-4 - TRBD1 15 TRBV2 CASREQGMAIKKLFF TGTGCCAGCAGGGAACAGGGGATGGCAATTAAAAAACTGTTTTTC
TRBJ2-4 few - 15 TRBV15 CATSRAGGPGNIQYF TGTGCCACCAGCAGAGCGGGCGGCCCCGGAAACATTCAGTACTTC
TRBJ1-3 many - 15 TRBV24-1 CATSDSRGAGNTIYF TGTGCCACCAGTGATTCCCGGGGGGCTGGAAACACCATATATTTT
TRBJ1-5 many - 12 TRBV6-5 CASSSTGRHQHF TGTGCCAGCAGTTCTACCGGGAGACACCAGCATTTT
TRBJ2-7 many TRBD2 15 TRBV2 CASSSLGGSIREQYF TGTGCCAGCAGCTCCCTGGGCGGGAGTATACGCGAGCAGTACTTC
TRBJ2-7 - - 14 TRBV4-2 CASSQSQHSGEQYF TGTGCCAGCAGCCAATCCCAACACTCGGGGGAGCAGTACTTC
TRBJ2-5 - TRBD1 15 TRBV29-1 CSVDSARDRGPMEYF TGCAGCGTTGATTCGGCCCGGGACAGGGGGCCGATGGAGTACTTC
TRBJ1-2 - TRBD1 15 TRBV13 CASSRGDRGTGGYTF TGTGCCAGCAGCCGAGGGGACAGGGGAACTGGAGGCTACACCTTC
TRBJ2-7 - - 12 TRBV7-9 CASTGESYEQYF TGTGCCAGCACCGGAGAATCCTACGAGCAGTACTTC
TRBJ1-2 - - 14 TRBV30 CAWRGGGRSYGYTF TGTGCCTGGAGAGGAGGGGGGCGCAGCTATGGCTACACCTTC
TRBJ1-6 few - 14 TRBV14 CASSVAGGNSPLHF TGTGCCAGCAGCGTCGCTGGGGGCAATTCACCCCTCCACTTT
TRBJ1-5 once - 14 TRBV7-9 CASSARGATQPQHF TGTGCCAGCAGTGCTAGGGGGGCTACACAGCCCCAGCATTTT
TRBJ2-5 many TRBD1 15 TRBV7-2 CASSLGQIRQETQYF TGTGCCAGCAGCCTGGGACAGATAAGACAAGAGACCCAGTACTTC
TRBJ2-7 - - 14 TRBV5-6 CASSSGFSIYEQYF TGTGCCAGCAGCTCGGGTTTCTCAATATACGAGCAGTACTTC
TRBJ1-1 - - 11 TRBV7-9 CASTLSTEAFF TGTGCCAGCACCTTGAGCACTGAAGCTTTCTTT
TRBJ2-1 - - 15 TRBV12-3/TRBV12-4 CASSPRSGFNNEQFF TGTGCCAGCAGTCCTAGATCTGGCTTTAACAATGAGCAGTTCTTC
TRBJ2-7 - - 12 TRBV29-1 CSVAGDSYEQYF TGCAGCGTTGCCGGGGATTCTTACGAGCAGTACTTC
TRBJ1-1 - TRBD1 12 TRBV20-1 CSAGTGGTEAFF TGCAGTGCCGGGACAGGGGGGACTGAAGCTTTCTTT
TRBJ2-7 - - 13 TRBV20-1 CSARGTVRNEQYF TGCAGTGCTAGAGGGACAGTACGGAACGAGCAGTACTTC
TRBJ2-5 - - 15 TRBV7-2 CASSSRVPTGETQYF TGTGCCAGCAGCTCCCGGGTCCCAACGGGGGAGACCCAGTACTTC
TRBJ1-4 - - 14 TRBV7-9 CASPAQGLQEKLFF TGTGCCAGCCCAGCACAGGGTCTTCAAGAAAAACTGTTTTTT
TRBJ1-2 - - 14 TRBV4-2 CASSPRTSRGGYTF TGTGCCAGCAGCCCCAGGACTTCAAGGGGTGGCTACACCTTC
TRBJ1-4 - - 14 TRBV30 CAWSYPFVREKLFF TGTGCCTGGAGTTATCCATTCGTTCGGGAAAAACTGTTTTTT
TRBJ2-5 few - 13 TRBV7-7 CASRDRFQETQYF TGTGCTAGCAGGGACCGATTCCAAGAGACCCAGTACTTC
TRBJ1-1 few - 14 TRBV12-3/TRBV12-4 CASKGTAGNTEAFF TGTGCCAGCAAGGGGACCGCAGGGAACACTGAAGCTTTCTTT
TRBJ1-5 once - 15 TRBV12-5 CASGPKDRTDQPQHF TGTGCTAGTGGTCCCAAAGACAGGACAGACCAGCCCCAGCATTTT
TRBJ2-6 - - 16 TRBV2 CASGGTEFSGANVLTF TGTGCCAGCGGAGGGACAGAGTTCTCTGGGGCCAACGTCCTGACTTTC
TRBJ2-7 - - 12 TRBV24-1 CATSGSTYEQHF TGTGCCACCAGTGGCAGCACCTACGAGCAGCACTTC
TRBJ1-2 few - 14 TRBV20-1 CSAYPTSGDDGYTF TGCAGTGCTTACCCTACTAGCGGGGACGATGGCTACACCTTC
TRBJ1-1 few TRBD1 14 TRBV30 CAWSPRGQGDSCFF TGTGCCTGGAGTCCCCGAGGACAGGGAGACTCCTGTTTCTTT
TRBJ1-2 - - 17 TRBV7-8 CASSLGYRGRTNYGYTF TGTGCCAGCAGCTTAGGGTACCGGGGCAGGACTAACTATGGCTACACCTTC